The next 11 T cell receptor beta chains were all read from a single sample in a study of blood T cell repertoires in COVID-19. The protocol was immunoSEQ multiplex PCR, while the TCRdb copy is restricted to in-frame clones and leaves out a portion. The sample lists approximately 31,000 clones, 90% occurring once. Sample: peripheral blood. Receptors were obtained from a man in his 60s with active COVID-19.

The chain recombines TRBV27 with TRBJ1-2, with a tentative D call TRBD1 (6 bases). Germline V lookup: CDR1 MNHEY, CDR2 SMNVEV (reference sequence). The CDR3 runs to 14 residues. Trimming left V 8 bases short and J 7 bases short, with 20 bases between. The CDR3 loop reads CASAYIRGWAGYTF. DNA for the CDR3: TGTGCCAGCGCCTATATCAGGGGCTGGGCTGGCTACACCTTC.

The rearrangement links TRBV6-6 to TRBJ1-6; 8 bases are shared with TRBD1. V lost 2 bases to trimming and J lost 7 bases; unmatched junction nucleotides: 7. Germline V gene sequence: CDR1 MNHNY, CDR2 SVGAGI (reference sequence). The CDR3 totals 16 residues. The CDR3 here is CASSYEVGQGNSPLHF. DNA for the CDR3: TGTGCCAGCAGTTACGAGGTCGGACAGGGAAATTCACCCCTCCACTTT.

The J gene is TRBJ1-1, the V gene TRBV15; 10 nucleotides agree with TRBD1. The CDR3 is made up of 16 amino acids. J was trimmed by 6 bases and V by 3 bases; bases with no gene match: 10. From germline, CDR1 is LNHNV and CDR2 YYDKDF (reference sequence). The CDR3 nucleotides read TGTGCCACCAGCAGTAGGGGGGGACAGGGGACGGCTGAAGCTTTCTTT. As protein: CATSSRGGQGTAEAFF.

This clone was observed a handful of times. V is TRBV19 and J is TRBJ1-6, with D maybe TRBD1 (5 bases). Looked up from germline, CDR1 is LNHDA and CDR2 is SQIVND (reference sequence). With 3 bases removed from V and 7 bases from J, the gap between germline ends came to 16 bases. CDR3 length: 16 residues. CDR3 in amino acids: CASSMARQGWNSPLHF. As DNA, the CDR3 is TGTGCCAGTAGTATGGCGCGGCAGGGATGGAATTCACCCCTCCACTTT.

The chain employs TRBV6-2 or TRBV6-3 and TRBJ1-2; D is possibly TRBD1 (5 bases). Germline CDR1 MNHEY, CDR2 SVGEGT. This CDR3 comprises 17 residues. Trimming took off 2 bases at V and 7 bases at J, with 23 bases between the two ends. Here the CDR3 reads CASSYAPTGTPRGGYTF. The CDR3 nucleotides are TGTGCCAGCAGTTACGCACCCACCGGGACTCCGAGGGGTGGCTACACCTTC.

A single count supports this clone. The chain combines TRBV7-9 with TRBJ2-3; unclear D gene. V lost 3 bases and J lost 6, with 7 bases in between. The V gene's germline CDR1 is SEHNR and CDR2 FQNEAQ (reference sequence). The CDR3 runs to 12 residues. The CDR3 loop reads CASSFLADTQYF. CDR3 bases: TGTGCCAGCAGCTTCCTTGCGGATACGCAGTATTTT.

The chain is built from TRBV6-6 and TRBJ2-1, with 7 bases that match TRBD1. The CDR3 consists of 12 residues. The germline CDR1 and CDR2 sequences are MNHNY and SVGAGI (reference sequence). Germline trimming cut 8 bases from V and 10 bases from J; bases unmatched to any gene: 8. CDR3 sequence: CASLTKGAEQFF. CDR3 bases: TGTGCCAGCCTGACCAAGGGGGCGGAGCAGTTCTTC.

This clone was detected only a few times. The gene calls are TRBV19 and TRBJ2-7, with D perhaps TRBD1 (6 bases). The germline V and J ends were trimmed by 4 bases and 3 bases, with 10 bases remaining between them. This CDR3 has 13 residues. CDR1 is LNHDA and CDR2 is SQIVND in the germline V gene (reference sequence). CDR3 loop: CASSTQGGYEQYF. CDR3 in DNA: TGTGCCAGTAGTACACAGGGCGGCTACGAGCAGTACTTC.

The V and J genes are TRBV4-1 and TRBJ2-3; no firm D call. CDR3 length: 16 amino acids. V was shortened by 4 bases and J by 5 bases, with 19 bases between the two germline ends. Looked up from germline, CDR1 is MGHRA and CDR2 is YSYEKL. CDR3 DNA: TGCGCCAGCAGCCTGCCACCTCCCCGTGCAGGAGATACGCAGTATTTT. This translates into CASSLPPPRAGDTQYF.

This chain links TRBV4-2 with TRBJ1-4; D unclear. CDR1 is LGHNA, CDR2 YNFKEQ, per germline. The V end was cut by 4 bases, the J end by 5 bases, with 17 bases between. The CDR3 runs to 16 residues. The CDR3 loop reads CASSLTFGVGNEKLFF. The DNA for the CDR3 is TGTGCCAGCAGCCTAACATTCGGGGTGGGCAATGAAAAACTGTTTTTT.

The V gene is TRBV7-9, the J gene TRBJ2-1, with 10 bases that match TRBD2. The CDR3 loop spans 18 amino acids. J was trimmed by 2 bases and V by 5 bases; bases with no gene match: 12. CDR1 SEHNR and CDR2 FQNEAQ come from the germline V gene (reference sequence). The CDR3 protein is CASSLFSGGAGAYNEQFF. In nucleotides, the CDR3 is TGTGCCAGCAGCCTGTTCAGCGGGGGGGCAGGGGCCTACAATGAGCAGTTCTTC.